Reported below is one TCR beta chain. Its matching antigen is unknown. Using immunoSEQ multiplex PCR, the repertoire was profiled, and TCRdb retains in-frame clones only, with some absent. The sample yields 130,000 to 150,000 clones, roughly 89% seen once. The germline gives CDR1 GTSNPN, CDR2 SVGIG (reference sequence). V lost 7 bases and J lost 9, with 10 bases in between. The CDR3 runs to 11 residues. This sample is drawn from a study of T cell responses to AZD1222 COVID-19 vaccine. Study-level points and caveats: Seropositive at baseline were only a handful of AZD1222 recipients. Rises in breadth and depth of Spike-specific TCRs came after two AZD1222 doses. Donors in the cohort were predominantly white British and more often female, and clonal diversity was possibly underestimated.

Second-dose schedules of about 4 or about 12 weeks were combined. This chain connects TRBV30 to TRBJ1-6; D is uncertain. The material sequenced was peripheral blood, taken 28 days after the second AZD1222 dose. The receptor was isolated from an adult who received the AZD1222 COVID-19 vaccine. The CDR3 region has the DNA TGTGCCTCCGGTGAAGGTTCACCCCTCCACTTT. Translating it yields CASGEGSPLHF.